This record covers a single T cell receptor beta chain. The antigen is not known. These data originate in a study of CD8 T cells in Susac syndrome. Study-wide findings and caveats: The study recognized that the number of individuals in its TCR sequencing and HLA analysis was relatively small.

V was cut by 7 bases and J by 8 bases, with 14 bases left in between. This CDR3 region has 13 residues. The germline CDR1 and CDR2 sequences are SNHLY and FYNNEI. TEMRA cells were enriched by FACS, and CD4+ and CD8+ T cells were negatively isolated. Random hexamers were used to reverse transcribe the RNA input (about 0.5 to 1 ug). It was immunoSEQ multiplex PCR that amplified TCR beta CDR3 across 54 Vbeta and 13 Jbeta. A single record per CDR3 protein comes from TCRdb applying MiXCR to the immunoSEQ multiplex PCR reads. This sample has around 300,000 distinct CDR3 sequences, with approximately 90% found just once.

The sequence was obtained from a human donor with multiple sclerosis. The material sequenced was CD4+ T cells from PBMCs. This chain joins TRBV2 and TRBJ1-4; no definite D call. CDR3 protein: CASTGDSREKLFF. The CDR3 DNA reads as TGTGCCAGCACTGGGGATTCAAGAGAAAAACTGTTTTTT.